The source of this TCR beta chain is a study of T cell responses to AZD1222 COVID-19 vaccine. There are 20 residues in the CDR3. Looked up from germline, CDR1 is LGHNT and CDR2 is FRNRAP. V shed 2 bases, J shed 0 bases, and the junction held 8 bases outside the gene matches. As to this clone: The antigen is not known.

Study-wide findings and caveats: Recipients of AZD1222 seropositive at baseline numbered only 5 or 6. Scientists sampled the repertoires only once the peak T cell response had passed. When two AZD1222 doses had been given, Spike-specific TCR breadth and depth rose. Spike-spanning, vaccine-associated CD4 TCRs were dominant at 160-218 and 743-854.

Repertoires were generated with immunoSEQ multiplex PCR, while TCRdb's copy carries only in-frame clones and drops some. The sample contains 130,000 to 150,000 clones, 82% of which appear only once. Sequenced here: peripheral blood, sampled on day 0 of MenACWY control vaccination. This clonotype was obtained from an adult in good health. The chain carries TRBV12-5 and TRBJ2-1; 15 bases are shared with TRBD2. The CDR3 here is CASGLSTGLAGGSSYNEQFF. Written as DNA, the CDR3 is TGTGCTAGTGGTTTGTCAACGGGACTAGCGGGGGGAAGCTCCTACAATGAGCAGTTCTTC.